This T cell receptor beta chain appears in the sequencing data of a study of neurological immune-mediated disorders. Study-wide results and limits: HTLV-1-associated myelopathy had the most TCR clonal expansion, while multiple sclerosis had the least, a level that fell below healthy controls.

The V and J ends lost 1 base and 5 bases, in that order; junction bases with no gene match: 6. Germline V gene data show CDR1 as SGHDT and CDR2 as YYEEEE. The CDR3 sequence is 15 residues long. The cDNA was synthesized by 5'RACE incorporating 10-nucleotide random UMIs. TCRdb reprocessed the 5' RACE reads with MiXCR, giving one entry per CDR3 protein. The sample comprises tens of thousands of distinct CDR3 sequences, 17% of which are singletons, and 15% rests with the top ten. In its sample, this clonotype was seen many times. Antigen specificity is unknown. The genes are TRBV5-6 and TRBJ2-3; 8 bases match TRBD2. The TCR originated in a middle-aged woman in good health. The specimen sequenced was PBMCs. The CDR3 spells CASSLSAGGGDTQYF. CDR3 DNA: TGTGCCAGCAGCTTGTCGGCGGGGGGAGGAGATACGCAGTATTTT.